This T cell receptor (beta chain) was sequenced during a study of CD4+ T cells in melanoma. Assay: immunoSEQ multiplex PCR; the TCRdb copy retains only in-frame clones and omits some. This table holds about 140,000 clones, around 90% found once. This CDR3 spans 13 amino acids. Per germline, CDR1 MDHEN and CDR2 SYDVKM. With 2 bases removed from V and 5 bases from J, the gap between germline ends came to 9 bases. Study-level findings and limits: CD8+ T cell, macrophage and B cell function reportedly correlated with neoantigen-specific CD4+ T cells. Diverse differentiation states were reported for melanoma neoantigen-specific CD4+ T cells.

Of note for this clone: Its antigen is not identified.

The chain couples TRBV28 to TRBJ1-2; no reliable D call. The source is a human donor with melanoma. CDR3 sequence reads: CASSLNLNYGYTF. The CDR3, as DNA: TGTGCCAGCAGTTTAAATCTGAATTATGGCTACACCTTC.